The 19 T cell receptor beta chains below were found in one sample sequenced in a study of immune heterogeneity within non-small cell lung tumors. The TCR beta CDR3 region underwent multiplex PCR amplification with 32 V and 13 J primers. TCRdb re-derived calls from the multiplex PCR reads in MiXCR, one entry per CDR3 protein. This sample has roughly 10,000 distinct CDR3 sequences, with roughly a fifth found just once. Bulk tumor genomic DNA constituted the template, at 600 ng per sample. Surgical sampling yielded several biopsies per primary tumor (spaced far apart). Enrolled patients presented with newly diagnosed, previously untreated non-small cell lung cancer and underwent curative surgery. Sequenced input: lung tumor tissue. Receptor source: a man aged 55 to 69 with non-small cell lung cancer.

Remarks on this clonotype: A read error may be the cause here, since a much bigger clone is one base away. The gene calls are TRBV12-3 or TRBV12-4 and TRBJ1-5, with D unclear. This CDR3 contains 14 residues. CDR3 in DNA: TGTGCCAGCAGCCGACACGGGCTTAATCGGCCCCAGCATTTT. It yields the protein CASSRHGLNRPQHF.

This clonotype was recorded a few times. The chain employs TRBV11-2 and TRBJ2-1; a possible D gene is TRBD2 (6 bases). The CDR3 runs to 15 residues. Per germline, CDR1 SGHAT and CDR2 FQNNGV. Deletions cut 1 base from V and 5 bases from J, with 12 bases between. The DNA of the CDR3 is TGTGCCAGCAGCTTAGTAACGGGAGTCCACAATGAGCAGTTCTTC. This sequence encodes CASSLVTGVHNEQFF.

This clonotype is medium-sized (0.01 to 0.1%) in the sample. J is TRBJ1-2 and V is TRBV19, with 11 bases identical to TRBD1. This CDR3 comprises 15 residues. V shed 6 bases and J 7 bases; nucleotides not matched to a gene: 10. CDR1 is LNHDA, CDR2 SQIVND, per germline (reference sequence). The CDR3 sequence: CASRKSGQGASGYTF. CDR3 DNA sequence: TGTGCCAGTAGGAAATCTGGACAGGGGGCTTCTGGCTACACCTTC.

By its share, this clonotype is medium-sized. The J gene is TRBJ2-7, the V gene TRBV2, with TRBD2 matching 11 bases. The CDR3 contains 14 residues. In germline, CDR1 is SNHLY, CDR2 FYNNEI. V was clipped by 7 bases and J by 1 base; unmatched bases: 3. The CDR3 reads CASIRTSGSYEQYF. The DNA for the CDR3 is TGTGCCAGCATTCGGACTAGCGGGTCCTACGAGCAGTACTTC.

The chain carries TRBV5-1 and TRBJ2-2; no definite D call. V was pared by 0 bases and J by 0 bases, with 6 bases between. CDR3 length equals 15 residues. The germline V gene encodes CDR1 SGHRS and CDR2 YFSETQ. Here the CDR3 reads CASSLGVSNTGELFF. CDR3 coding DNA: TGCGCCAGCAGCTTGGGAGTATCGAACACCGGGGAGCTGTTTTTT.

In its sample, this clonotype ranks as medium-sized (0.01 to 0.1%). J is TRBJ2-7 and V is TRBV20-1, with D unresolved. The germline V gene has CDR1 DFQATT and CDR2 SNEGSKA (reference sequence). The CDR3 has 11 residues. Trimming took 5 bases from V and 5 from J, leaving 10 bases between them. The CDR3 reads CSAQRRNEQYF. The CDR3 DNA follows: TGCAGTGCTCAACGTCGAAACGAGCAGTACTTC.

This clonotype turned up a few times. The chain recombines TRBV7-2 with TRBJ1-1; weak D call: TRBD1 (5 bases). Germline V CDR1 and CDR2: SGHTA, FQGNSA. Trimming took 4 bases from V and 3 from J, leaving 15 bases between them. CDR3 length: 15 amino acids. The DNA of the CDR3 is TGTGCCAGCAGCTCCACTGCCGGGGGGTACACTGAAGCTTTCTTT. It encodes CASSSTAGGYTEAFF.

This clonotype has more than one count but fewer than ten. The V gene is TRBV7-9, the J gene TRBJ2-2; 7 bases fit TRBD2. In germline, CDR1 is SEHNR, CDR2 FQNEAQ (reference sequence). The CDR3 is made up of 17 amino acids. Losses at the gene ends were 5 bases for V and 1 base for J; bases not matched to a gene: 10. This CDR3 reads CASSPRRSGLNTGELFF. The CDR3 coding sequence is TGTGCCAGCAGCCCACGGCGTAGCGGGCTGAACACCGGGGAGCTGTTTTTT.

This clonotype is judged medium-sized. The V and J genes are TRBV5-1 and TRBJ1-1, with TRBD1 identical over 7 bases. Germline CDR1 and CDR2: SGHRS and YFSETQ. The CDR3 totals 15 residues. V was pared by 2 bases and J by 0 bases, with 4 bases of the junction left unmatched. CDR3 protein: CASSFRGGMNTEAFF. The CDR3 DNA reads TGCGCCAGCAGCTTCAGGGGGGGGATGAACACTGAAGCTTTCTTT.

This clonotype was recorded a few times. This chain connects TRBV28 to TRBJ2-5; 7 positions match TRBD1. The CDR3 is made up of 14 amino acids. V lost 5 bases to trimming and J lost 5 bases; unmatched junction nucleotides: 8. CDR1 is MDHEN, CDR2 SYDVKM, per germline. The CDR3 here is CASSTGAVGETQYF. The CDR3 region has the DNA TGTGCCAGCAGTACAGGGGCGGTGGGGGAGACCCAGTACTTC.

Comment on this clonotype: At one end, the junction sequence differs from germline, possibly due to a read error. This CDR3 reads CVSSRQSSYNEQFF. As DNA, the CDR3 is TGTGTCAGCAGCCGACAGAGCTCCTACAATGAGCAGTTCTTC. J is TRBJ2-1 and V is TRBV14; possible D gene TRBD1, 5 bases. Germline CDR1 and CDR2: SGHDN and FVKESK. This CDR3 region has 14 residues.

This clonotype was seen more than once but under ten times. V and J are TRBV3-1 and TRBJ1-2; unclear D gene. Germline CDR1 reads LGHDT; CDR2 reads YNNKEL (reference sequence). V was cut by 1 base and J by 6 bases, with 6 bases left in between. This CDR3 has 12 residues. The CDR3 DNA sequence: TGTGCCAGCAGCCAAGGGAAGCATGGCTACACCTTC. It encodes CASSQGKHGYTF.

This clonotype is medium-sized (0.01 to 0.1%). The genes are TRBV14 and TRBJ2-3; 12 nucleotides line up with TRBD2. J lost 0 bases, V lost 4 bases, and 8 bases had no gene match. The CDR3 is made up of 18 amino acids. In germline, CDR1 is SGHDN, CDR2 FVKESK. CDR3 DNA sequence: TGTGCCAGCAGCCGCGGACTAGCGGGACTTCCTAGCACAGATACGCAGTATTTT. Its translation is CASSRGLAGLPSTDTQYF.

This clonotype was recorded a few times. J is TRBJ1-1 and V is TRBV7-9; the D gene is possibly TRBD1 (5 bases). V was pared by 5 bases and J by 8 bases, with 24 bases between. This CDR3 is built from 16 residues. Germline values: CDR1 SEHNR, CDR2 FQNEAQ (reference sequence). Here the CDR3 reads CASSLKRDGGDPEAFF. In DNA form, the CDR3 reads TGTGCCAGCAGCCTCAAAAGGGACGGGGGAGACCCCGAAGCTTTCTTT.

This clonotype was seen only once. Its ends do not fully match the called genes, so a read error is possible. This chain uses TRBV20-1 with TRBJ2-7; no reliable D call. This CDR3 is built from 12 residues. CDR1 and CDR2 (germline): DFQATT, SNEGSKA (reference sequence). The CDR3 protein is CSSRDEMYEQYF. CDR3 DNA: TGCAGTTCTAGAGATGAGATGTACGAGCAGTACTTC.

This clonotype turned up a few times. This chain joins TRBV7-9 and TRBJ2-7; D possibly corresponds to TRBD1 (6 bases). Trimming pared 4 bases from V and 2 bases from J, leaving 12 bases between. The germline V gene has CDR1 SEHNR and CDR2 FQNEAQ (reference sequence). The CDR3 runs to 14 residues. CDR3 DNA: TGTGCCAGCAGCTCGGGACATCGTCCCTACGAGCAGTACTTC. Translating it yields CASSSGHRPYEQYF.

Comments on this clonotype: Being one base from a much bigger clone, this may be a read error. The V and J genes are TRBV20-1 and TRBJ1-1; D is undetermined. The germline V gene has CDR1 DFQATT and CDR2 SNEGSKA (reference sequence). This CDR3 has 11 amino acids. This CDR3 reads CSAKEGSEVFF. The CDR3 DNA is TGCAGTGCTAAGGAGGGCAGTGAAGTTTTCTTT.

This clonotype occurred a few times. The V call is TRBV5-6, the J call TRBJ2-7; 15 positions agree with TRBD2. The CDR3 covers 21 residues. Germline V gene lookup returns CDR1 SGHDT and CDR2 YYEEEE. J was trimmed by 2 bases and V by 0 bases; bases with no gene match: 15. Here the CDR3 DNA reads TGTGCCAGCAGCTTGGGGTCGGCGGGGGGGACTAGCGGGAGGAGGACCTACGAGCAGTACTTC. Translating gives CASSLGSAGGTSGRRTYEQYF. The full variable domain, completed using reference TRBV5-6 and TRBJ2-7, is DAGVTQSPTHLIKTRGQQVTLRCSPKSGHDTVSWYQQALGQGPQFIFQYYEEEERQRGNFPDRFSGHQFPNYSSELNVNALLLGDSALYLCASSLGSAGGTSGRRTYEQYFGPGTRLTVT.

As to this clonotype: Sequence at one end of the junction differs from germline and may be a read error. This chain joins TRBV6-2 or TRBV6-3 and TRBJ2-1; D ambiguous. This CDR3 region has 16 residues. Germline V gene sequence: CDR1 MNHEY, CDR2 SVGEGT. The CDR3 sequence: CAGSESVLPPYNEQFF. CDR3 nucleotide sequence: TGTGCCGGCAGTGAGTCGGTTCTTCCTCCCTACAATGAGCAGTTCTTC.